This TCR beta chain was identified during a study of blood T cell repertoires in COVID-19. Turning to this clone: One end of the junction fails to match germline, which may point to a read error.

Clinical history as reported by participants underpinned cohort assignment. In the study's own analysis: Estimation of nucleated cell counts was performed using reference gene primer amplification. Only in-frame clones appear in the TCRdb table, and some are missing; sequencing was by immunoSEQ multiplex PCR. Clone size and the V and J calls come from that table; the DNA yielded D and trimming. The data contain 300,000 to 400,000 clones, about 86% of them singletons. This CDR3 is built from 17 residues. Germline assignment: CDR1 MGHRA and CDR2 YSYEKL. Sequencing was performed on PBMCs or T cells enriched from blood (not recorded which). The chain carries TRBV4-1 and TRBJ2-3; perhaps TRBD2 as D (5 bases). The TCR was taken from a woman in her thirties or forties with acute COVID-19. This CDR3 reads CASSPEPPGTSRDTQYF. The CDR3, as DNA: TGCGCCAGCAGCCCCGAACCCCCGGGAACCAGCAGAGATACGCAGTATTTT.